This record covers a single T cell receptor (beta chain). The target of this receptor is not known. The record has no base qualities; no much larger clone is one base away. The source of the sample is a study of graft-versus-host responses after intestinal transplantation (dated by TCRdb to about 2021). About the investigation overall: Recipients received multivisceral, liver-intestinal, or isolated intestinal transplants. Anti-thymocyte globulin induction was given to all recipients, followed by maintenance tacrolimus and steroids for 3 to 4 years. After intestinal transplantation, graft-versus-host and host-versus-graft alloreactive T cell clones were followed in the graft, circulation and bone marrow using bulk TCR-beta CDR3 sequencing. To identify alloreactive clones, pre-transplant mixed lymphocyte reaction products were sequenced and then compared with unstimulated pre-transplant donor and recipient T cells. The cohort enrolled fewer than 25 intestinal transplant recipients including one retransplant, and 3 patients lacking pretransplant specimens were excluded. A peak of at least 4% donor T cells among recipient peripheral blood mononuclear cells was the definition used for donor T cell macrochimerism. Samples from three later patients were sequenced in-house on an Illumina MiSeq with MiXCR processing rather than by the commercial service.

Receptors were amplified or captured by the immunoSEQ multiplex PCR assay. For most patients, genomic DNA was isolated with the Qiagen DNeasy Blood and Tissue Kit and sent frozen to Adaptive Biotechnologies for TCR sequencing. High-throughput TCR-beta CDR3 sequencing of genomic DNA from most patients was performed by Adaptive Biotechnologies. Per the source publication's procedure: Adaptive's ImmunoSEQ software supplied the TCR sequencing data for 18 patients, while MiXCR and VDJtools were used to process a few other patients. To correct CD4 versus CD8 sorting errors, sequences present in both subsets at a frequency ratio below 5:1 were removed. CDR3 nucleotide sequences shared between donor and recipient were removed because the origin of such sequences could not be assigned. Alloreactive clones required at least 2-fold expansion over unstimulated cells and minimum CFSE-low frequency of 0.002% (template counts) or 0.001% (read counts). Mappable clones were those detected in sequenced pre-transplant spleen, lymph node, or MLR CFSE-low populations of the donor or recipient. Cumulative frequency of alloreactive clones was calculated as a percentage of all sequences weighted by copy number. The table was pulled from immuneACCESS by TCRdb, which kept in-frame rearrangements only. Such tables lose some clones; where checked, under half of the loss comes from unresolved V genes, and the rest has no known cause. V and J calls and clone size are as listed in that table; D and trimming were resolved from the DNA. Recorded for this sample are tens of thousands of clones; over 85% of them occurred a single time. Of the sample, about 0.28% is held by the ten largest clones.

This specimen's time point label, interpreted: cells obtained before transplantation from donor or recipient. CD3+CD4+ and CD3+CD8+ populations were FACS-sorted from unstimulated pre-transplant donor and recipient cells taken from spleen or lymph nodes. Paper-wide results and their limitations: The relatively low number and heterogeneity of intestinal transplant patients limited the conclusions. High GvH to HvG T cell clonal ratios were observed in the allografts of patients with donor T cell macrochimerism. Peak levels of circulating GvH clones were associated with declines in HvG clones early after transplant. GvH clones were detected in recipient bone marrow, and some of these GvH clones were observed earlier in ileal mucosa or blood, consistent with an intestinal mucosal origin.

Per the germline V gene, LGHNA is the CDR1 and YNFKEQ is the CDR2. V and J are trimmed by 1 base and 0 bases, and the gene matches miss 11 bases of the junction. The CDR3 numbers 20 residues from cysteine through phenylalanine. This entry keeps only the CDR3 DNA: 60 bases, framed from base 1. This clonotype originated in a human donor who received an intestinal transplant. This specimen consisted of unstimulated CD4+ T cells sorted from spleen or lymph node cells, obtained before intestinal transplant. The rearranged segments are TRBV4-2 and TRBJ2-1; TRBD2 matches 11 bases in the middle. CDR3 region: CASSQVLSGRVERSYNEQFF. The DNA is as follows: TGTGCCAGCAGCCAAGTGCTTAGCGGGAGGGTTGAACGCTCCTACAATGAGCAGTTCTTC.